This T cell receptor beta chain was sequenced during a study of post-analysis software for immune sequencing data. Study at large: Both relapsing-remitting and secondary progressive multiple sclerosis featured among the disease courses, as did progressive-relapsing multiple sclerosis. Study outcomes and limitations: Compared with controls, patients had more of about 5 TRBV segments, including TRBV5-6, TRBV5-1 and TRBV20-1. Pronounced co-clustering by F measure was evident among identically batched samples. In multiple sclerosis, normalized Chao1 diversity was significantly below that of controls.

This clonotype was detected a few times. The antigen remains unidentified. cDNA libraries of TCR beta carried unique molecular identifiers. TCRdb itself ran the PCR reads through MiXCR, one entry per CDR3 protein. The data hold around 500,000 distinct CDR3 sequences, with around 34% observed a single time. The V gene's germline CDR1 is MNHNY and CDR2 SVGAGI (reference sequence). The V end lost 6 bases, the J end lost 8 bases, and 22 bases lay between the germline ends. The CDR3 runs to 16 residues. Sequencing input: blood. The TCR comes from a girl under 18 with multiple sclerosis. The V gene is TRBV6-6, the J gene TRBJ1-4; TRBD1 is a possible D gene (5 bases). CDR3: CASSPPPAGVEEKLFF. In DNA, the CDR3 is TGTGCCAGCAGCCCCCCCCCCGCGGGGGTGGAGGAAAAACTGTTTTTT.